This T cell receptor (beta chain) was identified during a study of regulatory T cells in long-lasting Graves disease. As for the study in general: Antithyroid drug use was under 3 months in newly diagnosed Graves' patients. Study observations and caveats: With persistent disease, TRBV28, TRBJ1-2 and TRBJ2-5 were the favored segments.

Trimming left V 7 bases short and J 3 bases short, with 11 bases between. Germline CDR1 reads MDHEN; CDR2 reads SYDVKM. The CDR3 is made up of 13 amino acids. This clonotype was detected ten times or more. Antigen specificity is unknown. Indicated time point: newly diagnosed GD, antithyroid drugs for less than 3 months. PBMC RNA was the source of the TCR library. Through Arm-PCR of CDR3 regions and iRepertoire HTBI primers, TCR beta libraries were built. MiXCR, run by TCRdb on the multiplex PCR reads, gives a single entry per CDR3 protein. This sample has 550,000 to 700,000 distinct CDR3 sequences; roughly a sixth occur once, and the top ten carry around 11%. This same sample was also part of a study on T cells in Graves' hyperthyroidism and ophthalmopathy. That report adds: When the TCR CDR3 underwent first-round RT-PCR, the HTBI primer set was used.

The sequenced sample was peripheral blood mononuclear cells (PBMCs), obtained at new diagnosis, from a patient treated with antithyroid drugs. The chain couples TRBV28 to TRBJ2-3; D unresolved. The receptor was derived from a man younger than 35 with Graves disease. CDR3 bases: TGTGCCAGCACCGGAAGGGAAACAGATACGCAGTATTTT. Translated: CASTGRETDTQYF. Filled out from reference TRBV28 and TRBJ2-3, the complete variable domain reads DVKVTQSSRYLVKRTGEKVFLECVQDMDHENMFWYRQDPGLGLRLIYFSYDVKMKEKGDIPEGYSVSREKKERFSLILESASTNQTSMYLCASTGRETDTQYFGPGTRLTVL.